This T cell receptor (beta chain) is from a study of blood T cell repertoires in COVID-19. Overall study: Collection of acute and convalescent COVID-19 samples took place in the United States, Italy and Spain. From T cells, B-cell-depleted T cells, or PBMCs came the material, which was cDNA or gDNA.

Cohort 3 recovered donors had two negative PCRs, clearance, or symptom resolution. Method: immunoSEQ multiplex PCR; TCRdb's copy keeps in-frame clones and lacks some. The table includes about 260,000 clones, 88% detected once. J was trimmed by 7 bases and V by 3 bases; bases with no gene match: 4. CDR1 and CDR2 (germline): MNHEY, SMNVEV (reference sequence). CDR3 length: 15 amino acids. The sample consisted of PBMCs or T cells enriched from blood (not recorded which). The chain carries TRBV27 and TRBJ1-6, with 9 positions matching TRBD1. The TCR originated in a woman aged 45-65 years who had recovered from COVID-19. The CDR3 nucleotides are TGTGCCAGCAGTTTCCGGGACAGGGTCAATTCACCCCTCCACTTT. Translation gives CASSFRDRVNSPLHF.